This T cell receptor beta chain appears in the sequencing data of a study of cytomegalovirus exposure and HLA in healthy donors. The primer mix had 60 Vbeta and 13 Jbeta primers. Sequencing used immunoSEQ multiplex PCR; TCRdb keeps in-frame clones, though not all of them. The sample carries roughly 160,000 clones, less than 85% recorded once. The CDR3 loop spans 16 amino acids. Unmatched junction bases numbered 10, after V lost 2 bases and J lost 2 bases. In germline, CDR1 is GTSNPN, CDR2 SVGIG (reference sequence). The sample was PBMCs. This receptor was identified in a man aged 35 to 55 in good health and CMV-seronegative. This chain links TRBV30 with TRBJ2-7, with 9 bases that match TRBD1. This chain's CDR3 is CAWSLLGQGPTYEQYF. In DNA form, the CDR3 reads TGTGCCTGGAGTCTCCTCGGACAGGGGCCGACCTACGAGCAGTACTTC. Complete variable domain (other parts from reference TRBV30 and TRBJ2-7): SQTIHQWPATLVQPVGSPLSLECTVEGTSNPNLYWYRQAAGRGLQLLFYSVGIGQISSEVPQNLSASRPQDRQFILSSKKLLLSDSGFYLCAWSLLGQGPTYEQYFGPGTRLTVT.